The subject of this entry is one T cell receptor beta chain. Its antigen remains unknown. The V and J ends lost 6 bases and 5 bases, in that order; junction bases with no gene match: 10. The CDR3 is 15 amino acids. Germline CDR1 is MDHEN and CDR2 is SYDVKM. Unique molecular identifiers were carried by the TCR beta cDNA libraries. TCRdb processed the PCR reads anew with MiXCR; each CDR3 protein has one entry. The repertoire holds over 300,000 distinct CDR3 sequences, roughly 30% seen once, with 13% in the top ten. This sample is drawn from a study of post-analysis software for immune sequencing data. Study-wide context: Relapsing-remitting, secondary progressive and progressive-relapsing multiple sclerosis were all included among the disease courses.

General study points: Under the F measure, samples that were prepared in one batch clustered strongly together. Diversity measured as normalized Chao1 was significantly lower in multiple sclerosis patients than in controls. The study found TRBV5-6, TRBV5-1 and TRBV20-1 among several TRBV segments more frequent in patients than controls.

Source material: blood. This TCR was recovered from a girl aged 10 to 17 with multiple sclerosis. The rearrangement joins TRBV28 to TRBJ1-1; the match to TRBD1 covers 9 bases. The CDR3 sequence is CASSTPRGQGTEAFF. CDR3 nucleotides: TGTGCCAGCAGCACGCCTCGGGGACAGGGTACTGAAGCTTTCTTT. Full variable domain (remainder filled in from reference TRBV28 and TRBJ1-1): DVKVTQSSRYLVKRTGEKVFLECVQDMDHENMFWYRQDPGLGLRLIYFSYDVKMKEKGDIPEGYSVSREKKERFSLILESASTNQTSMYLCASSTPRGQGTEAFFGQGTRLTVV.